Below, 2 T cell receptor beta chains from the same sample are listed, as sequenced in a study of identical twins. TCRdb re-called the 5' RACE reads with MiXCR, one entry per CDR3 protein. This sample has 460,000 or so distinct CDR3 sequences, with 14% found just once. These data were likewise used in another study, on yellow fever vaccine responses in identical twins.

The sequenced material came from CD4+ T cells sorted from blood. The receptor set was obtained from a woman aged 18-29 years in good health.

The chain joins TRBV25-1 to TRBJ2-1; the D call may be TRBD1 or TRBD2 (6 bases each). V was trimmed by 8 bases and J by 6 bases, leaving 8 bases between them. Germline V gene sequence: CDR1 MGHDK, CDR2 SYGVNS. The CDR3 extends over 11 amino acids. CDR3 in DNA: TGTGCCAGCGGAGGGGGCAATGAGCAGTTCTTC. Residues: CASGGGNEQFF.

This chain joins TRBV20-1 and TRBJ2-3; D unresolved. CDR3 length: 14 residues. Germline V gene lookup returns CDR1 DFQATT and CDR2 SNEGSKA (reference sequence). V was cut by 3 bases and J by 5 bases, with 15 bases left in between. The CDR3 spells CSARAVEYGDTQYF. The DNA for the CDR3 is TGCAGTGCTAGGGCAGTGGAGTATGGAGATACGCAGTATTTT.